This T cell receptor beta chain was recorded in a study of graft-versus-host responses after intestinal transplantation. The CDR3 loop spans 12 amino acids. Germline lookup yields CDR1 SQVTM and CDR2 ANQGSEA. The ends lost 6 bases at V and 4 bases at J; junction bases unmatched: 5. Graft samples were processed, releasing intraepithelial and lamina propria lymphocytes. The data were produced by immunoSEQ multiplex PCR, yet TCRdb's version contains in-frame clones alone and is incomplete. The table shows about 15,000 clones, with about 60% occurring only once. The material sequenced was ileum tissue, taken 524 days after transplant. This chain joins TRBV29-1 and TRBJ2-7, with 8 bases aligning to TRBD1. The origin of this receptor is a human patient who received an intestinal transplant, so some T cells may come from the graft donor. The chain's CDR3 is CSVLQGEYEQYF. The CDR3 DNA reads as TGCAGCGTATTACAGGGGGAATACGAGCAGTACTTC.